The sequence of this T cell receptor (beta chain) was determined in a study of cytomegalovirus exposure and HLA in healthy donors. As for this clone: The antigen remains undetermined.

General study results and limits: The authors enumerated roughly 180 TCR beta chains as linked to cytomegalovirus.

Libraries were prepared by immunoSEQ multiplex PCR; TCRdb keeps only in-frame clonotypes and omits some of them. The table shows under 100,000 clones, with 96% occurring only once. The sequence derives from a man younger than 35 in good health and CMV-seronegative. Sequencing was done on a sample of PBMCs.

CDR3 loop: CASSRTSGRTDEQFF. As DNA, the CDR3 is TGCGCCAGCAGCCGGACTAGCGGGAGAACGGATGAGCAGTTCTTC. V and J are TRBV5-1 and TRBJ2-1; the match to TRBD2 covers 13 bases. This CDR3 has 15 residues. Germline trimming cut 4 bases from V and 8 bases from J; bases unmatched to any gene: 6. From germline, CDR1 is SGHRS and CDR2 YFSETQ.